This T cell receptor beta chain was sequenced in a study of shared clonotypes between healthy human individuals (dated by TCRdb to 2020 to 2021). Context from the whole study: The cohort comprised a couple of women and three men aged 18 to 49 years. Different laboratories and diverse techniques were used to prepare libraries and sequence TCR repertoires, to increase sequencing depth and limit assay-specific biases. Between about 0.8 and 8.9 billion PBMCs per donor were obtained by leukapheresis. For each donor, CD4 naive and CD4 memory were each given three plates, CD8 naive was given two plates, and CD8 memory was given one plate. The study deeply sequenced blood TCR repertoires of five healthy adults to estimate repertoire size and the extent of clonotype sharing between individuals.

Including the terminal cysteine and phenylalanine, the CDR3 comprises 14 residues. The DNA shown is the 42-base CDR3, in frame from base 1. Trimming at the junction amounts to 5 bases on V and 5 bases on J, and the germline ends lie 13 bases apart. As encoded in the germline V gene, CDR1 is SGHAT while CDR2 is FQNNGV. CD8 naive samples were obtained by positive selection for CCR7 among CD45RO-negative cells, yielding a CD45RA+CCR7+ population from which TemRA cells were excluded. The donors were healthy, HIV-negative adults with no recently reported acute infections or vaccinations. Only Caucasian adults living in Nashville, Tennessee, USA were represented among the donors. After blood collection by leukapheresis, PBMCs were isolated using Ficoll-Histopaque density gradient centrifugation and then cryopreserved in the vapor phase of liquid nitrogen. Analytical flow cytometry was used to check the purity and quantity of each magnetically sorted T cell population. Each sorted fraction had its genomic DNA isolated and then quantified by UV absorbance on a Nanodrop 2000c.

Note on this clone: No cognate antigen has been identified for it. Base qualities are not at hand, and no much larger clone is one base apart.

Overall study outcomes, separate from this receptor: The small number of donors limited the genetic and exposure-history diversity represented. Incomplete sequencing was indicated by rarefaction of sorted-subset datasets, despite the large sequencing depth. Estimated clonotype richness was generally larger for naive than for memory subsets. Sampling was restricted to blood, and TCR repertoires in tissues likely differ from the TCR repertoires found in blood. About 5% of naive CD4, more than 3% of naive CD8, around 2.3% of memory CD4, and around 0.4% of memory CD8 clonotypes were shared across several donors. Compared with non-shared clonotypes, clonotypes shared by all four sorted-subset donors had higher generation probabilities. Based on pairwise subsampling, the degree of clonotype sharing among donors was expected to be affected by sequencing depth.

TCR CDR3 regions were amplified from genomic DNA by multiplex PCR using the deep immunoSEQ assay. Extracted genomic DNA from each cell subset was spread evenly across all wells of several immunoSEQ 96-well plates, with each plate serving as a replicate. For sorted subsets, 200 to 250 ng of genomic DNA, equivalent to some 33,000 T cell genomes, went into each replicate PCR. Purified libraries were quantified with a Qubit 3.0 fluorometer, sized on a Bioanalyzer 2100, and re-quantified with the KAPA Library Quantification kit. Each immunoSEQ 96-well plate was sequenced on its own single-read 150-cycle Illumina NextSeq 550 flow cell. The published analysis was carried out like this. Because the immunoSEQ output included only junctional sequences and no quality scores, the filtering could not be the same as the filtering used for full-length reads. To assign V/J genes and CDR3, sequences were annotated against IMGT germline references using PyIR, a Python wrapper for IgBLAST v1.9. Any read was removed if the V/J assignment was weak (E-value above 1e-6), the CDR3 was missing, or the read contained stop codons, out-of-frame junctions, or ambiguous translated residues. V3J clonotypes were defined by identical inferred V gene, J gene, and CDR3 amino acid sequence. Percentage overlap between repertoires was computed as shared unique clonotypes divided by the size of the smaller repertoire. Three approaches were used to assess repertoire richness: RTK rarefaction, the Chao1 estimator, and Recon v2.1 estimates of unobserved clonotypes. Generation probabilities for all TCRbeta clonotypes obtained by the gDNA method from several donors were computed using OLGA. The immuneACCESS repertoire file appears here via TCRdb, limited to in-frame rearrangements. These files lack a portion of the clones; in checked studies, under half of the deficit traces to unresolved V genes, and the cause of the others is not known. The D gene and trimming were derived from the DNA, and the V and J assignments and clone size from that table. For this sample there are some 2,100,000 clones; 90% to 95% appear just once. The ten largest clones capture under 2% of the sample.

The chain couples TRBV11-2 to TRBJ2-1, and TRBD1 may be the D gene, going by 6 matching bases. Sequences were obtained from naive CD8+ T cells from PBMCs. The intended sense of this specimen's cell subset or site label: CD45RA+CCR7+. The receptor was isolated from a man aged 18 to 29 in good health. Some clones in this sample may be carry-over from other donors' samples. DNA sequence: TGTGCCAGCAGCCCCGTAGGGGGAAACAATGAGCAGTTCTTC. This encodes CASSPVGGNNEQFF.